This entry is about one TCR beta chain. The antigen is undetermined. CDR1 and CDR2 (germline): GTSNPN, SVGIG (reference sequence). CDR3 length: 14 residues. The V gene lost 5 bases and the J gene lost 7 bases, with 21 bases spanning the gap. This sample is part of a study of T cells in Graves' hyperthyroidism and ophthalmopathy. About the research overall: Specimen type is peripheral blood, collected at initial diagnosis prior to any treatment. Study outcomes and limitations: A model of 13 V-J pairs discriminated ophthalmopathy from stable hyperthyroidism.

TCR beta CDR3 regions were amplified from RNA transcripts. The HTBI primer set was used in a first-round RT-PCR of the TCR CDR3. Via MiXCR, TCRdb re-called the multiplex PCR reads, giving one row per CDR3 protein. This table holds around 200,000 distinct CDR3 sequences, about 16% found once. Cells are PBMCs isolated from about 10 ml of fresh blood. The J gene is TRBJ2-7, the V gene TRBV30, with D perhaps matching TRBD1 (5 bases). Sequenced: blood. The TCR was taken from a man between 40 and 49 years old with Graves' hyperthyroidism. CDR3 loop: CAWQLQVDTGEQYF. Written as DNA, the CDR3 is TGTGCCTGGCAGTTACAGGTGGATACGGGTGAGCAGTACTTC. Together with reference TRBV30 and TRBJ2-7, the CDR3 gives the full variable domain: SQTIHQWPATLVQPVGSPLSLECTVEGTSNPNLYWYRQAAGRGLQLLFYSVGIGQISSEVPQNLSASRPQDRQFILSSKKLLLSDSGFYLCAWQLQVDTGEQYFGPGTRLTVT.